What follows is one T cell receptor beta chain and its context. Its antigen is as yet unknown. TCRdb passed the RT-PCR reads through MiXCR, listing each CDR3 protein once. Of tens of thousands of distinct CDR3 sequences in the sample, less than 70% were seen once. This specimen comes from a study of yellow fever vaccine responses in identical twins. Broader study findings: In identical twins, vaccine T cell responses appeared partly shared and partly individual.

The CDR3 consists of 15 residues. Germline loops: CDR1 KGHSH, CDR2 LQKENI. Trimming at V came to 3 bases and at J to 6 bases, leaving 7 bases not matched to a gene. The clonotype was recovered from a woman aged 18-29 years who received the yellow fever vaccine. This specimen was T cells from blood (PBMCs), unsorted or a sorted subset (not recorded which), taken before or after yellow fever vaccination (not recorded which). V usage is TRBV18 and J usage is TRBJ2-7; 11 bases are shared with TRBD1. The DNA of the CDR3 is TGTGCCAGCTCACCGGCCGGGACAGGGGGGGTCGAGCAGTACTTC. Translating gives CASSPAGTGGVEQYF. Full variable domain (rest looked up from reference TRBV18 and TRBJ2-7): NAGVMQNPRHLVRRRGQEARLRCSPMKGHSHVYWYRQLPEEGLKFMVYLQKENIIDESGMPKERFSAEFPKEGPSILRIQQVVRGDSAAYFCASSPAGTGGVEQYFGPGTRLTVT.